The 30 T cell receptor beta chains in this list originate from one sample, sequenced in a study of blood T cell repertoires in COVID-19. Profiling relied on immunoSEQ multiplex PCR, and the TCRdb table lists in-frame clones only, not all of them. The sample shows under 150,000 clones, over 65% of them seen only once. The sample taken for sequencing was peripheral blood. The receptors stem from a woman at least 80 years old with active or convalescent COVID-19.

This chain connects TRBV18 to TRBJ2-2; tentative D call: TRBD1 (5 bases). Trimming stripped 3 bases from V and 6 bases from J, with 11 bases between. Germline CDR1 KGHSH, CDR2 LQKENI. CDR3 length: 14 amino acids. CDR3 region: CASSPSGSAGELFF. CDR3 DNA sequence: TGTGCCAGCTCACCTTCAGGGTCGGCCGGGGAGCTGTTTTTT.

V usage is TRBV28 and J usage is TRBJ2-7; 7 nucleotides line up with TRBD1. This CDR3 comprises 14 residues. Germline V gene data show CDR1 as MDHEN and CDR2 as SYDVKM. V dropped 4 bases and J dropped 5; count of bases not matched to a gene: 8. Here the CDR3 DNA reads TGTGCCAGCAGTTCCGCCGACAGGGACGACGAGCAGTACTTC. Residues: CASSSADRDDEQYF.

The chain joins TRBV12-3 or TRBV12-4 to TRBJ1-5, with a tentative D call TRBD1 (5 bases). Trimming stripped 6 bases from V and 4 bases from J, with 10 bases between. The CDR3 is made up of 13 amino acids. Written as DNA, the CDR3 is TGTGCCAGCAGGTTGGGGGGGAATCAGCCCCAGCATTTT. Translated: CASRLGGNQPQHF.

This chain uses TRBV7-8 with TRBJ2-1; D may be TRBD2 (6 bases). The CDR3 length is 16 residues. V was trimmed by 5 bases and J by 7 bases, leaving 21 bases between them. Per germline, CDR1 SGHVS and CDR2 FQNEAQ. The CDR3 sequence: CASSRGPGAPGNEQFF. The CDR3 DNA reads TGTGCCAGCAGCCGAGGCCCGGGAGCCCCGGGGAATGAGCAGTTCTTC.

This chain uses TRBV14 with TRBJ1-6; D uncertain. CDR1 and CDR2 from the germline V gene are SGHDN and FVKESK. CDR3 length: 16 residues. V lost 6 bases and J 0 bases, leaving 12 bases between the germline ends. The CDR3 protein is CASRGAGSSYNSPLHF. In DNA, the CDR3 is TGTGCCAGCAGGGGAGCGGGGAGCTCCTATAATTCACCCCTCCACTTT.

The CDR3 sequence: CASSSLRDGYTF. In DNA, the CDR3 is TGTGCCAGCAGTTCATTACGGGATGGCTACACCTTC. The chain couples TRBV28 to TRBJ1-2, with D uncertain. Trimming cost V 4 bases and J 6 bases, with 9 bases left between them. The CDR3 covers 12 residues. Germline V gives CDR1 MDHEN, CDR2 SYDVKM.

This clone was seen only a few times. J is TRBJ1-2 and V is TRBV2; weak D call: TRBD1 (5 bases). V shed 4 bases and J shed 8 bases, with 11 bases lying between them. The CDR3 has 12 amino acids. Germline lookup yields CDR1 SNHLY and CDR2 FYNNEI. The CDR3 DNA reads as TGTGCCAGCAGTGTGGCAGGGCTGGGCTACACCTTC. Translation: CASSVAGLGYTF.

The chain combines TRBV14 with TRBJ1-6; 8 bases fit TRBD1. The V gene's germline CDR1 is SGHDN and CDR2 FVKESK. The CDR3 is made up of 18 amino acids. Unmatched junction bases numbered 17, after V lost 4 bases and J lost 9 bases. CDR3 in DNA: TGTGCCAGCAGCCTAGAACCAAGAGCAACAGGGGGGGGTTCACCCCTCCACTTT. Protein product: CASSLEPRATGGGSPLHF.

The chain uses TRBV5-1 and TRBJ2-7; 9 bases match TRBD1. Losses at the gene ends were 3 bases for V and 1 base for J; bases not matched to a gene: 2. The germline V gene encodes CDR1 SGHRS and CDR2 YFSETQ. This CDR3 contains 14 residues. DNA for the CDR3: TGCGCCAGCAGCTGGGGACAGGGTTCCTACGAGCAGTACTTC. This codes for CASSWGQGSYEQYF.

This clone has only a few counts. The chain joins TRBV25-1 to TRBJ2-7, with 9 nucleotides matching TRBD2. V lost 8 bases, J lost 7 bases, and 15 bases stayed unmatched. CDR1 is MGHDK and CDR2 is SYGVNS in the germline V gene. The CDR3 covers 15 residues. The CDR3 DNA reads as TGTGCCAGCTCCCGAGGGGTAGCGGGGGCCTGGGAGCAGTACTTC. Its protein product is CASSRGVAGAWEQYF.

This rearrangement joins TRBV11-3 to TRBJ2-6, with 8 nucleotides matching TRBD1. V was pared by 8 bases and J by 0 bases, with 12 bases of the junction left unmatched. The CDR3 is 18 amino acids. In germline, CDR1 is SGHNT, CDR2 YENEEA. For the CDR3, the DNA is TGTGCCAGCGGACCCGGTGGGACAGGACACTCTGGGGCCAACGTCCTGACTTTC. Translation gives CASGPGGTGHSGANVLTF.

The rearrangement links TRBV18 to TRBJ2-5; D perhaps matches TRBD2 (6 bases). The CDR3 length is 14 residues. V lost 0 bases, J lost 3 bases, and 8 bases lay in between. From germline, CDR1 is KGHSH and CDR2 LQKENI. CDR3 bases: TGTGCCAGCTCACCACCGGGGGAGGAAGAGACCCAGTACTTC. This codes for CASSPPGEEETQYF.

This sequence joins TRBV19 and TRBJ1-1; D gene uncertain. CDR1 LNHDA and CDR2 SQIVND come from the germline V gene (reference sequence). This CDR3 comprises 15 residues. V was shortened by 2 bases and J by 1 base, with 11 bases between the two germline ends. CDR3 nucleotides: TGTGCCAGTAGTATAATAGCTCTGAAGAACACTGAAGCTTTCTTT. Its protein is CASSIIALKNTEAFF. Full variable domain (missing parts from reference TRBV19 and TRBJ1-1): DGGITQSPKYLFRKEGQNVTLSCEQNLNHDAMYWYRQDPGQGLRLIYYSQIVNDFQKGDIAEGYSVSREKKESFPLTVTSAQKNPTAFYLCASSIIALKNTEAFFGQGTRLTVV.

The chain is built from TRBV28 and TRBJ1-5, with D hard to call. V was trimmed by 7 bases and J by 0 bases, leaving 16 bases between them. CDR3 length: 16 amino acids. The germline CDR1 and CDR2 sequences are MDHEN and SYDVKM. CDR3 in amino acids: CASNSATRGSNQPQHF. CDR3 DNA sequence: TGTGCCAGCAACTCGGCAACCCGAGGTAGCAATCAGCCCCAGCATTTT. The entire variable domain, with the rest obtained from reference TRBV28 and TRBJ1-5, is as follows: DVKVTQSSRYLVKRTGEKVFLECVQDMDHENMFWYRQDPGLGLRLIYFSYDVKMKEKGDIPEGYSVSREKKERFSLILESASTNQTSMYLCASNSATRGSNQPQHFGDGTRLSIL.

The gene calls are TRBV5-6 and TRBJ1-2; no clear D gene. The length of the CDR3 is 13 residues. Germline-derived CDR1 and CDR2 are SGHDT and YYEEEE. Trimming removed 2 bases from V and 8 bases from J, with 13 bases in between. The CDR3 loop is CASSFTPAEGYTF. The CDR3 DNA follows: TGTGCCAGCAGCTTCACCCCTGCCGAGGGCTACACCTTC.

The chain uses TRBV3-1 (or the pseudogene TRBV3-2) and TRBJ1-2, with a possible D match to TRBD1 (5 bases). Germline assignment: CDR1 LGHDT and CDR2 YNNKEL (reference sequence). The CDR3 runs 13 residues. The V gene lost 3 bases and the J gene lost 5 bases, with 10 bases spanning the gap. The CDR3 reads CASSQTTAYGYTF. The CDR3 DNA follows: TGTGCCAGCAGCCAGACGACAGCTTATGGCTACACCTTC.

The rearrangement links TRBV3-1 (or the pseudogene TRBV3-2) to TRBJ2-5; 8 bases line up with TRBD2. CDR1 is LGHDT, CDR2 YNNKEL, per germline (reference sequence). The CDR3 spans 15 residues. The V gene end was trimmed by 1 base and the J gene end by 5 bases; junction bases not matched to a gene: 6. The CDR3 region has the DNA TGTGCCAGCAGCCAAGGTAGCGGGGCGGGGGAGACCCAGTACTTC. Protein: CASSQGSGAGETQYF.

The chain carries TRBV12-5 and TRBJ1-4; the match to TRBD1 covers 7 bases. This CDR3 comprises 13 residues. Trimming cost V 6 bases and J 8 bases; bases outside gene matches: 6. Germline-derived CDR1 and CDR2 are LGHNT and FRNRAP. The CDR3 region has the DNA TGTGCTAGTGGCGCGAGGACAGGCGAAAAACTGTTTTTT. Protein sequence: CASGARTGEKLFF.

Only a few counts were recorded for this clone. This chain connects TRBV6-5 to TRBJ2-1; D perhaps matches TRBD1 (6 bases). The CDR3 has 12 residues. Trimming cost V 5 bases and J 10 bases, with 12 bases left between them. Germline CDR1 and CDR2: MNHEY and SVGAGI. In nucleotides, the CDR3 is TGTGCCAGCAGTCTCGCCGGGACAGAGCAGTTCTTC. Translated, it gives CASSLAGTEQFF.

The chain uses TRBV9 and TRBJ1-3; TRBD1 agrees at 7 bases. There are 14 residues in the CDR3. J gave up 4 bases and V 3 bases, and 4 bases lay outside the gene matches. Per germline, CDR1 SGDLS and CDR2 YYNGEE. CDR3 in amino acids: CASSEDREGNTIYF. The CDR3 nucleotides read TGTGCCAGCAGCGAAGACAGGGAAGGAAACACCATATATTTT.

This clone has just one count. V gene TRBV24-1 combines with J gene TRBJ1-4; no clear D gene. CDR1 and CDR2 (germline): KGHDR, SFDVKD. CDR3 length: 13 residues. The V end lost 4 bases, the J end lost 8 bases, and 10 bases lay between the germline ends. The CDR3 protein is CATSDAGEEKLFF. CDR3 DNA sequence: TGTGCCACCAGTGACGCCGGAGAGGAAAAACTGTTTTTT.

This clone was found a few times. The J gene is TRBJ1-5, the V gene TRBV19; D uncertain. Germline values: CDR1 LNHDA, CDR2 SQIVND (reference sequence). The CDR3 has 13 residues. V dropped 5 bases and J dropped 4 bases, with 9 bases sitting between them. The CDR3 reads CASSSQKNQPQHF. The CDR3 DNA sequence: TGTGCCAGTAGTTCTCAGAAGAATCAGCCCCAGCATTTT.

This chain uses TRBV6-5 with TRBJ1-1; 7 positions agree with TRBD1. There are 14 residues in the CDR3. CDR1 is MNHEY, CDR2 SVGAGI, per germline. J was trimmed by 7 bases and V by 2 bases; bases with no gene match: 7. The CDR3: CASSYKQGESEAFF. In DNA, the CDR3 is TGTGCCAGCAGTTACAAGCAGGGGGAAAGTGAAGCTTTCTTT.

The CDR3 protein is CASSPTGGVEGYGYTF. CDR3 DNA: TGTGCCAGCAGCCCTACGGGAGGGGTGGAGGGCTATGGCTACACCTTC. The chain uses TRBV7-9 and TRBJ1-2, with TRBD1 as a possible D gene (5 bases). This CDR3 region has 16 residues. Germline lookup yields CDR1 SEHNR and CDR2 FQNEAQ (reference sequence). The V end lost 5 bases, the J end lost 4 bases, and 20 bases lay between the germline ends.

This clone was seen only once. The J gene is TRBJ2-3, the V gene TRBV6-5; perhaps TRBD1 as D (6 bases). CDR3 length equals 15 residues. The V gene lost 6 bases and the J gene lost 0 bases, with 13 bases spanning the gap. Germline V gene lookup returns CDR1 MNHEY and CDR2 SVGAGI. CDR3 DNA: TGTGCCAGCAGGCCCCGGGACACTAGCACAGATACGCAGTATTTT. Protein sequence: CASRPRDTSTDTQYF.

This clone was seen once. The chain combines TRBV5-8 with TRBJ2-2, with 9 nucleotides matching TRBD1. CDR1 and CDR2 (germline): SGHTS, YDEGEE. The CDR3 length is 16 residues. The V and J ends lost 4 bases and 6 bases, in that order; junction bases with no gene match: 10. The CDR3 spells CASSATGTGIAGELFF. The CDR3, as DNA: TGTGCCAGCAGCGCGACCGGGACAGGGATTGCCGGGGAGCTGTTTTTT.

This clone was observed a single time. CDR3 nucleotides: TGTGCCAGCAGTGAAGTATTGGGAGGTACTAACTATGGCTACACCTTC. As protein: CASSEVLGGTNYGYTF. The V call is TRBV2, the J call TRBJ1-2; D is unresolved. This CDR3 is built from 16 residues. The V end lost 1 base, the J end lost 0 bases, and 12 bases lay between the germline ends. CDR1 and CDR2 (germline): SNHLY, FYNNEI. The whole variable domain, remainder taken from reference TRBV2 and TRBJ1-2, is EPEVTQTPSHQVTQMGQEVILRCVPISNHLYFYWYRQILGQKVEFLVSFYNNEISEKSEIFDDQFSVERPDGSNFTLKIRSTKLEDSAMYFCASSEVLGGTNYGYTFGSGTRLTVV.

This clone was counted a single time. This chain joins TRBV19 and TRBJ1-2; perhaps TRBD1 as D (5 bases). The CDR3 length is 17 residues. The V and J ends lost 2 bases and 0 bases respectively, with 16 bases between them. Germline V lookup: CDR1 LNHDA, CDR2 SQIVND (reference sequence). In DNA form, the CDR3 reads TGTGCCAGTAGTATAACGTTAGGGGCAGCTTCTAACTATGGCTACACCTTC. Protein sequence: CASSITLGAASNYGYTF.

The sample holds one count of this clone. One end of the junction varies from germline; a read error may be responsible. This chain joins TRBV28 and TRBJ2-7; 10 nucleotides match TRBD2. Germline V gene data show CDR1 as MDHEN and CDR2 as SYDVKM. The CDR3 length is 13 residues. The DNA of the CDR3 is TGTGTCAGCACAGGAGCGGGGGGGCTCGAGCAGTACTTC. It is translated as CVSTGAGGLEQYF.

The V and J genes are TRBV20-1 and TRBJ1-6; tentatively, D is TRBD1 (5 bases). The CDR3 runs to 16 residues. The germline V gene encodes CDR1 DFQATT and CDR2 SNEGSKA (reference sequence). The V and J ends lost 3 bases and 1 base respectively, with 13 bases between them. The CDR3 spells CSASTGGSSYNSPLHF. The CDR3 DNA sequence: TGCAGTGCTAGTACCGGGGGATCATCCTATAATTCACCCCTCCACTTT.